This T cell receptor beta chain was retrieved from a study of blood T cell repertoires in COVID-19. Sequenced by immunoSEQ multiplex PCR; TCRdb stores in-frame clones only, minus some. The table lists some 500,000 clones, roughly 90% of them singletons. Those enrolled, adults aged about 18 to 89 years, came from around 25 US areas. This CDR3 comprises 16 residues. Germline CDR1 SGHTA, CDR2 FQGNSA. V lost 1 base, J lost 7 bases, and 12 bases stayed unmatched. This receptor was identified in a woman aged 40 to 50 who had recovered from COVID-19. Material: PBMCs or T cells enriched from blood (not recorded which). V and J are TRBV7-2 and TRBJ1-2; 7 nucleotides align to TRBD1. The CDR3: CASSLGWAGGQSGYTF. DNA for the CDR3: TGTGCCAGCAGCTTAGGATGGGCAGGGGGGCAGTCTGGCTACACCTTC.